Shown below are 14 T cell receptor beta chains from a single sample sequenced in a study of T-cell memory formation after mild COVID-19. Each CDR3 protein is one row after TCRdb ran MiXCR on the 5' RACE reads. The sample holds around 300,000 distinct CDR3 sequences, 10% to 15% seen once. Specimen: PBMCs or a T cell subset sorted from them (not recorded which). These receptor sequences come from a man aged 18 to 29 who had mild COVID-19 (a few samples of this study predate the infection). Cell type and time point are not known.

This clonotype was detected only a few times. The genes are TRBV20-1 and TRBJ1-1; D remains ambiguous. Between the trimmed V and J ends, which lost 3 bases and 3 bases, there was a span of 11 bases. This CDR3 has 13 residues. The germline gives CDR1 DFQATT, CDR2 SNEGSKA (reference sequence). The CDR3 bases are TGCAGTGCTAGGCCGGGTGGTTACACTGAAGCTTTCTTT. It translates to CSARPGGYTEAFF.

Only a few counts were recorded for this clonotype. The rearrangement uses TRBV5-1 and TRBJ1-1; D not resolved. The CDR3 length is 14 residues. V lost 4 bases to trimming and J lost 0 bases, with 10 bases between them. From germline, CDR1 is SGHRS and CDR2 YFSETQ. The CDR3 sequence: CASSPREMNTEAFF. For the CDR3, the DNA is TGCGCCAGCAGCCCGAGGGAGATGAACACTGAAGCTTTCTTT. The full variable domain, completed using reference TRBV5-1 and TRBJ1-1, is KAGVTQTPRYLIKTRGQQVTLSCSPISGHRSVSWYQQTPGQGLQFLFEYFSETQRNKGNFPGRFSGRQFSNSRSEMNVSTLELGDSALYLCASSPREMNTEAFFGQGTRLTVV.

V gene TRBV13 combines with J gene TRBJ2-1; 7 nucleotides line up with TRBD2. CDR3 size: 14 residues. Germline assignment: CDR1 PRHDT and CDR2 FYEKMQ (reference sequence). Trimming removed 4 bases from V and 3 bases from J; junction bases left unmatched: 3. The CDR3 nucleotides read TGTGCCAGCAGCTACGAGCGGGACTACAATGAGCAGTTCTTC. It is translated as CASSYERDYNEQFF.

This chain links TRBV12-3 or TRBV12-4 with TRBJ2-3; no reliable D call. The CDR3 has 14 amino acids. Trimming stripped 4 bases from V and 2 bases from J, with 10 bases between. The CDR3 region is CASSWLPPTDTQYF. The CDR3 DNA is TGTGCCAGCAGTTGGCTCCCCCCCACAGATACGCAGTATTTT.

The chain recombines TRBV12-3 or TRBV12-4 with TRBJ2-3; 11 nucleotides match TRBD2. The junction had 6 bases not matched to a gene; V was cut back by 5 bases and J by 2 bases. CDR3 size: 16 residues. The CDR3 loop is CASSRLSGGATDTQYF. CDR3 DNA: TGTGCCAGCAGTCGACTTAGCGGGGGGGCCACAGATACGCAGTATTTT.

This clonotype was found a few times. The chain recombines TRBV27 with TRBJ1-1; TRBD1 agrees at 7 bases. Germline lookup yields CDR1 MNHEY and CDR2 SMNVEV (reference sequence). This CDR3 is 15 amino acids long. With V trimmed by 3 bases and J by 2 bases, 6 bases remained unmatched. CDR3 amino acids: CASSFAGTVNTEAFF. CDR3 bases: TGTGCCAGCAGTTTCGCCGGGACAGTTAACACTGAAGCTTTCTTT.

This chain links TRBV5-1 with TRBJ2-2; unclear D gene. Per the germline V gene, CDR1 is SGHRS and CDR2 is YFSETQ. The CDR3 extends over 13 amino acids. The V gene lost 6 bases and the J gene lost 6 bases, with 12 bases spanning the gap. This CDR3 reads CASTPGGAGELFF. CDR3 coding DNA: TGCGCCAGCACCCCGGGTGGGGCCGGGGAGCTGTTTTTT. Full variable domain (missing parts from reference TRBV5-1 and TRBJ2-2): KAGVTQTPRYLIKTRGQQVTLSCSPISGHRSVSWYQQTPGQGLQFLFEYFSETQRNKGNFPGRFSGRQFSNSRSEMNVSTLELGDSALYLCASTPGGAGELFFGEGSRLTVL.

This clonotype was seen a handful of times. The chain employs TRBV4-2 and TRBJ2-5; 8 positions match TRBD2. Germline assignment: CDR1 LGHNA and CDR2 YNFKEQ. The CDR3 is 15 amino acids. J lost 4 bases, V lost 0 bases, and 4 bases had no gene match. CDR3 sequence (DNA): TGTGCCAGCAGCCAAGACCGCGGGGGGCGAGAGACCCAGTACTTC. It codes for CASSQDRGGRETQYF.

This clonotype was counted at least ten times. V usage is TRBV7-6 and J usage is TRBJ2-5; 9 nucleotides agree with TRBD1. V was clipped by 0 bases and J by 5 bases; unmatched bases: 7. This CDR3 has 16 amino acids. Germline V gene lookup returns CDR1 SGHVS and CDR2 FNYEAQ. CDR3 sequence (DNA): TGTGCCAGCAGCTTAGCGCCACAGGGGGCGGGTGAGACCCAGTACTTC. Residues: CASSLAPQGAGETQYF.

This clonotype was seen more than once but under ten times. The CDR3 region has the DNA TGTGCCAGCAGTTCAGAGAAGAACACTGAAGCTTTCTTT. Amino acids: CASSSEKNTEAFF. The chain has TRBV12-3 or TRBV12-4 and TRBJ1-1; D is uncertain. V lost 4 bases to trimming and J lost 1 base, with 7 bases between them. The CDR3 covers 13 residues.

This rearrangement joins TRBV11-2 to TRBJ2-7, with D perhaps TRBD1 (6 bases). Germline CDR1 reads SGHAT; CDR2 reads FQNNGV. The CDR3 is made up of 15 amino acids. Trimming stripped 5 bases from V and 2 bases from J, with 16 bases between. The CDR3 loop is CASSPTGTRAYEQYF. DNA of the CDR3: TGTGCCAGCAGCCCTACAGGGACGAGGGCCTACGAGCAGTACTTC. Full variable domain (outside the CDR3, taken from reference TRBV11-2 and TRBJ2-7): EAGVAQSPRYKIIEKRQSVAFWCNPISGHATLYWYQQILGQGPKLLIQFQNNGVVDDSQLPKDRFSAERLKGVDSTLKIQPAKLEDSAVYLCASSPTGTRAYEQYFGPGTRLTVT.

The J gene is TRBJ2-2, the V gene TRBV4-3; 7 bases align to TRBD1. The CDR3 is 17 residues long. Germline trimming cut 4 bases from V and 8 bases from J; bases unmatched to any gene: 16. CDR1 LGHNA and CDR2 YSLEER come from the germline V gene. DNA for the CDR3: TGCGCCAGCAGCCGAAAGGCCACGGCAGGGGGAGCGGGGGAGCTGTTTTTT. Translating gives CASSRKATAGGAGELFF.

This clonotype was seen only a few times. The chain links TRBV5-6 to TRBJ1-1; weak D call: TRBD1 (5 bases). Germline V gives CDR1 SGHDT, CDR2 YYEEEE. The V and J ends lost 4 bases and 3 bases respectively, with 19 bases between them. The CDR3 totals 16 residues. The CDR3 DNA reads as TGTGCCAGCAGCCTGGGGACGGCACAATTGTACACTGAAGCTTTCTTT. It is translated as CASSLGTAQLYTEAFF.

This clonotype has just a few counts. The chain links TRBV29-1 to TRBJ1-2; no reliable D call. V was clipped by 5 bases and J by 2 bases, with 9 bases between them. Germline V gene sequence: CDR1 SQVTM, CDR2 ANQGSEA. CDR3 length equals 12 residues. CDR3 DNA: TGCAGCGTTTCTGGTCGAAACTATGGCTACACCTTC. The encoded protein is CSVSGRNYGYTF.